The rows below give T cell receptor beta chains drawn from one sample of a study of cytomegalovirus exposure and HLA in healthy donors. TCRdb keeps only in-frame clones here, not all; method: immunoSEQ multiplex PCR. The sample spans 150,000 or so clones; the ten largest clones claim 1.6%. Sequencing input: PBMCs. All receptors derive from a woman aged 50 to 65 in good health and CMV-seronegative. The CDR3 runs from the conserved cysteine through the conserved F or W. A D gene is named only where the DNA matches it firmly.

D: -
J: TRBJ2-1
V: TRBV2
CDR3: CASSYLYEDNEQFF
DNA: TGTGCCAGCAGCTACCTCTATGAAGACAATGAGCAGTTCTTC

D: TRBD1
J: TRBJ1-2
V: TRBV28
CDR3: CASSFSTGNLYGHTF
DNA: TGTGCCAGCAGTTTCTCGACAGGGAACCTCTATGGCCACACCTTC

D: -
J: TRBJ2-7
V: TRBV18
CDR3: CASSPQAAGLFAYEQYF
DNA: TGTGCCAGCTCACCACAGGCAGCGGGCCTCTTCGCCTACGAGCAGTACTTC

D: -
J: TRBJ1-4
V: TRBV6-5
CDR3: CASSYEGTNEKLFF
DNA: TGTGCCAGCAGTTATGAGGGAACTAATGAAAAACTGTTTTTT

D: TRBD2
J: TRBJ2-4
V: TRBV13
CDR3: CASSLAGGIQYF
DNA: TGTGCCAGCAGCCTGGCGGGGGGCATTCAGTACTTC

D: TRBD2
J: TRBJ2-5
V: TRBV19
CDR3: CASSPRLAFQETQYF
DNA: TGTGCCAGTAGTCCCCGACTAGCTTTTCAAGAGACCCAGTACTTC

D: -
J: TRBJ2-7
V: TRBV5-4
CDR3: CASSSPDGGELYF
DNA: TGTGCCAGCAGCTCCCCGGATGGGGGCGAACTGTACTTC

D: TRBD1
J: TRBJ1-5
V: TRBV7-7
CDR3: CASSQMPRTGSQPQHF
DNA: TGTGCTAGCAGCCAAATGCCGAGGACAGGGTCTCAGCCCCAGCATTTT

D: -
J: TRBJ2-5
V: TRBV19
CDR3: CASSIAFGTNQETQYF
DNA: TGTGCCAGTAGTATTGCGTTTGGGACAAACCAAGAGACCCAGTACTTC

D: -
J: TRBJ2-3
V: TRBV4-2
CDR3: CASSQAWGLGGGLAGTDTQYF
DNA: TGTGCCAGCAGCCAAGCCTGGGGCCTGGGAGGGGGTCTAGCGGGCACAGATACGCAGTATTTT

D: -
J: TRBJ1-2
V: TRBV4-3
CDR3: CASSQEPSGQGNFYGYTF
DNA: TGCGCCAGCAGCCAAGAACCTAGCGGGCAGGGAAATTTTTATGGCTACACCTTC

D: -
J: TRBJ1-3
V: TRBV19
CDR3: CASSTLGIGNTIYF
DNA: TGTGCCAGTAGTACCCTAGGCATTGGAAACACCATATATTTT

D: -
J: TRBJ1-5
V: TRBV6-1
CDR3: CASSERDQPQHF
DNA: TGTGCCAGCAGTGAAAGAGATCAGCCCCAGCATTTT

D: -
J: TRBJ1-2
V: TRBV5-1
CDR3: CASSSLSGGDGYTF
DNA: TGCGCCAGCAGCTCCCTGTCGGGGGGGGATGGCTACACCTTC

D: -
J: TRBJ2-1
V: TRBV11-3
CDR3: CASSLGANNEQFF
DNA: TGTGCCAGCAGCTTAGGAGCGAACAATGAGCAGTTCTTC

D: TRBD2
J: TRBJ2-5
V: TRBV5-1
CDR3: CASSLDPGGETQYF
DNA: TGCGCCAGCAGTCTTGACCCGGGAGGGGAGACCCAGTACTTC

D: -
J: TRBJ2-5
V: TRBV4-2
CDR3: CASSQERETQYF
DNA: TGTGCCAGCAGCCAAGAACGGGAGACCCAGTACTTC

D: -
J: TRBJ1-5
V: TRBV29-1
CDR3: CSAATGRSNQPQHF
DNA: TGCAGCGCGGCGACAGGAAGAAGCAATCAGCCCCAGCATTTT

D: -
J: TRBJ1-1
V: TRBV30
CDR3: CAWSVVQGTEAFF
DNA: TGTGCCTGGAGCGTTGTTCAGGGCACTGAAGCTTTCTTT

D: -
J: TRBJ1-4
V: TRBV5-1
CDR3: CASSPTAQGTNEKLFF
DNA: TGCGCCAGCAGCCCTACTGCTCAGGGAACTAATGAAAAACTGTTTTTT

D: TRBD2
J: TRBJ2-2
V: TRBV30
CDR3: CAFPREANTGELFF
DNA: TGTGCCTTCCCGCGGGAGGCAAACACCGGGGAGCTGTTTTTT

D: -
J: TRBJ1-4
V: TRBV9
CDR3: CASSVGDGASVKLFF
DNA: TGTGCCAGCAGCGTAGGAGATGGGGCTTCAGTAAAACTGTTTTTT

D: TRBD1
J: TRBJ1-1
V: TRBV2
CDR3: CASSPRTGWTEAFF
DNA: TGTGCCAGCAGTCCCCGGACAGGGTGGACTGAAGCTTTCTTT

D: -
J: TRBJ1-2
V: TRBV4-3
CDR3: CASRQEGWPPGALNYGYTF
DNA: TGCGCCAGCAGGCAAGAAGGGTGGCCGCCAGGGGCTCTCAACTATGGCTACACCTTC

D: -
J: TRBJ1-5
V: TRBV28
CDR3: CASGTGSHSNQPQHF
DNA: TGTGCCAGCGGAACAGGGTCTCATAGCAATCAGCCCCAGCATTTT

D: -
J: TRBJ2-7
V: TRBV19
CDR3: CASSIDPGGEQYF
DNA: TGTGCCAGTAGTATAGATCCTGGAGGCGAGCAGTACTTC

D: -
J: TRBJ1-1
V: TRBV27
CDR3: CASSPDRLRTEAFF
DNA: TGTGCCAGCAGCCCGGACAGATTACGAACTGAAGCTTTCTTT

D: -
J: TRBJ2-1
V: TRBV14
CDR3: CASSLLGGQFF
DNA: TGTGCCAGCAGCCTGTTGGGAGGGCAGTTCTTC

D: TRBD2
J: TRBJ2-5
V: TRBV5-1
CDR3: CASSLSGGGETQYF
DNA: TGCGCCAGCAGCTTGAGCGGGGGCGGCGAGACCCAGTACTTC